Only a few counts were recorded for the clone carrying this T cell receptor beta chain. The data were obtained in a study of blood T cell repertoires in COVID-19. Study in general: Nucleic acid was either cDNA or gDNA, and it came from T cells, B-cell-depleted T cells, or PBMCs.

Authors' processing steps: Cell counts per sample came from amplifying reference gene primers. Sequenced by immunoSEQ multiplex PCR; TCRdb stores in-frame clones only, minus some. The V and J calls and clone size are taken from that table; D and trimming were inferred from the DNA. The data hold 25,000 to 35,000 clones, with over 75% observed a single time. This TCR was recovered from a man in his 70s with active COVID-19. Sequencing was performed on peripheral blood.

The CDR3 DNA is TGCAGTGCTAGTGTGGACAGCCATAGCAATCAGCCCCAGCATTTT. Residues: CSASVDSHSNQPQHF. This sequence joins TRBV20-1 and TRBJ1-5, with a weak D call TRBD1 (6 bases). The CDR3 is 15 residues long. V was cut by 3 bases and J by 0 bases, with 12 bases left in between. Germline V gives CDR1 DFQATT, CDR2 SNEGSKA (reference sequence).